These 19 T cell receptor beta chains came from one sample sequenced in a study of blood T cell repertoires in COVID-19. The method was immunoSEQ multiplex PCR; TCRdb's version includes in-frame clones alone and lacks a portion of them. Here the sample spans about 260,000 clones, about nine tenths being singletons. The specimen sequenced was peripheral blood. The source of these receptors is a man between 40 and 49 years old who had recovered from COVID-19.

CDR3 loop: CASSPKLSGKSYNEQFF. CDR3 in DNA: TGTGCCAGCAGTCCAAAACTTAGCGGGAAGTCATACAATGAGCAGTTCTTC. V usage is TRBV27 and J usage is TRBJ2-1, with 8 bases lining up with TRBD2. Germline V lookup: CDR1 MNHEY, CDR2 SMNVEV (reference sequence). V lost 5 bases and J lost 4; bases outside the gene matches: 13. This CDR3 is 17 amino acids long.

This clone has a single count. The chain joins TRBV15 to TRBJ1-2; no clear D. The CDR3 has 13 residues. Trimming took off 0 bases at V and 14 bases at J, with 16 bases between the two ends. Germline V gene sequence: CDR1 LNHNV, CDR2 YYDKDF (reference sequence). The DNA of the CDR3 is TGTGCCACCAGCAGAGATCTGATCGAGGCTTATACCTTC. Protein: CATSRDLIEAYTF. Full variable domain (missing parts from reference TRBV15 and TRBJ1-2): DAMVIQNPRYQVTQFGKPVTLSCSQTLNHNVMYWYQQKSSQAPKLLFHYYDKDFNNEADTPDNFQSRRPNTSFCFLDIRSPGLGDTAMYLCATSRDLIEAYTFGSGTRLTVV.

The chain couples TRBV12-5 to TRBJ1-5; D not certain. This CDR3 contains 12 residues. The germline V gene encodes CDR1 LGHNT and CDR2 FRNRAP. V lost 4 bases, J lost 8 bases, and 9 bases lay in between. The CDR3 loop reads CASGSPPEPQHF. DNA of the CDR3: TGTGCTAGTGGTTCCCCCCCGGAGCCCCAGCATTTT. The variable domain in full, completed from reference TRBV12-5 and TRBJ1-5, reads DARVTQTPRHKVTEMGQEVTMRCQPILGHNTVFWYRQTMMQGLELLAYFRNRAPLDDSGMPKDRFSAEMPDATLATLKIQPSEPRDSAVYFCASGSPPEPQHFGDGTRLSIL.

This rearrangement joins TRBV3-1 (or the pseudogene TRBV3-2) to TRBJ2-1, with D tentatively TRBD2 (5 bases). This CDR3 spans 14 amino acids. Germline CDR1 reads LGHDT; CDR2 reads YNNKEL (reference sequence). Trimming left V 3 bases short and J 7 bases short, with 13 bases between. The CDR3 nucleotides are TGTGCCAGCAGCCAGACTGCACGGACTAATGAGCAGTTCTTC. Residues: CASSQTARTNEQFF.

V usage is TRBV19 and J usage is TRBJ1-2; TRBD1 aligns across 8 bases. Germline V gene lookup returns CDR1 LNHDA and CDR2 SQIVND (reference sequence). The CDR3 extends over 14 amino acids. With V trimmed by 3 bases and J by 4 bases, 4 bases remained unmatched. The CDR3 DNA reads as TGTGCCAGTAGTATCCGAGGGACAGGCTATGGCTACACCTTC. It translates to CASSIRGTGYGYTF.

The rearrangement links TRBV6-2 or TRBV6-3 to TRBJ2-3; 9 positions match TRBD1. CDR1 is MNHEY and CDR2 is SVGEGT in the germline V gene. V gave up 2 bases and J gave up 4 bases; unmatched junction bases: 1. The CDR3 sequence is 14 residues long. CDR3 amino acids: CASSYDRGADTQYF. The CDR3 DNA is TGTGCCAGCAGTTACGACAGGGGGGCAGATACGCAGTATTTT.

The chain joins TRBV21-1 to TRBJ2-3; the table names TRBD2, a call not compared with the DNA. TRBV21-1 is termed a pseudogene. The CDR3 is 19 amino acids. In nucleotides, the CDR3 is TGTGCCAGCAGCAAAGCAAAGACTAGCGCTACTACTAGCACAGATACGCAGTATTTT. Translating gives CASSKAKTSATTSTDTQYF.

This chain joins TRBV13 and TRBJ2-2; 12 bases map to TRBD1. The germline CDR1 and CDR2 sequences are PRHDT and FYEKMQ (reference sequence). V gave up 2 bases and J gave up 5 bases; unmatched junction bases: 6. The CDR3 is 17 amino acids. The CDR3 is CASSLRDRGRRTGELFF. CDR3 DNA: TGTGCCAGCAGCTTACGGGACAGGGGGCGCCGAACCGGGGAGCTGTTTTTT.

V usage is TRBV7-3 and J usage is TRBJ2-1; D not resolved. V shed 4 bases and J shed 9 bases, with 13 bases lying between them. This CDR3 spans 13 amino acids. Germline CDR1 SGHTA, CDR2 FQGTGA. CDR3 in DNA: TGTGCCAGCAGCTCCTCCCGGAGCAGTGAGCAGTTCTTC. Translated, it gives CASSSSRSSEQFF.

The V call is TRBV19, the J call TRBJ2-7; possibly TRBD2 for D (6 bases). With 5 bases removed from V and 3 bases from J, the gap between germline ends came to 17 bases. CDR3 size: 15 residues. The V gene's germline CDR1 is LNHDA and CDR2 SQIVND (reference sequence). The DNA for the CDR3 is TGTGCCAGTAGTTCGCTAGAGGGAGGAATCTACGAGCAGTACTTC. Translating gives CASSSLEGGIYEQYF.

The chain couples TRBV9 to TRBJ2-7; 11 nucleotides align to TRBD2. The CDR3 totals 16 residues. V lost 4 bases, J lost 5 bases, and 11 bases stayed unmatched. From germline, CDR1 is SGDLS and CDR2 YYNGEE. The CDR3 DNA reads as TGTGCCAGCAGCCTCAGGGGACTAGCGGAGGGGGACGAGCAGTACTTC. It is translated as CASSLRGLAEGDEQYF.

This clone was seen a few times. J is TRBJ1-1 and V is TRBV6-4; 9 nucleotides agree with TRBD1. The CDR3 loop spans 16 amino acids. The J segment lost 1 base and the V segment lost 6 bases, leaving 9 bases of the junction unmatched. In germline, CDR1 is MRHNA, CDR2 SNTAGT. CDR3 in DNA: TGTGCCAGCAGCCGTACTCCGGGACAGGGGAACACTGAAGCTTTCTTT. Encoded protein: CASSRTPGQGNTEAFF.

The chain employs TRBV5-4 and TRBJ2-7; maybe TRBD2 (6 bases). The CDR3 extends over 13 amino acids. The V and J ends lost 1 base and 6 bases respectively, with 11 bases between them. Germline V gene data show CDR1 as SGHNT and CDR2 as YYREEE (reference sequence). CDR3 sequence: CASSLLRGGEQYF. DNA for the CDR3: TGTGCCAGCAGCTTGTTGCGGGGAGGCGAGCAGTACTTC. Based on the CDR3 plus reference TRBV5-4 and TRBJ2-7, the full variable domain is ETGVTQSPTHLIKTRGQQVTLRCSSQSGHNTVSWYQQALGQGPQFIFQYYREEENGRGNFPPRFSGLQFPNYSSELNVNALELDDSALYLCASSLLRGGEQYFGPGTRLTVT.

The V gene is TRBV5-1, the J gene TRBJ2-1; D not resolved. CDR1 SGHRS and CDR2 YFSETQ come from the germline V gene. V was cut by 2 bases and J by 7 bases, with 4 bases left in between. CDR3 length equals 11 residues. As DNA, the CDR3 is TGCGCCAGCAGCTTTTCTAATGAGCAGTTCTTC. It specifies CASSFSNEQFF.

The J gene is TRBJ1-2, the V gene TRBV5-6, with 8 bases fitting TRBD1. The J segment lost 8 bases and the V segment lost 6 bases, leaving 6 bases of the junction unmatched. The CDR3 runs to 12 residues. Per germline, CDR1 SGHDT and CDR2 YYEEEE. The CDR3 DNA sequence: TGTGCCAGCACCGACAGGGGAGGCGGCTACACCTTC. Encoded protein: CASTDRGGGYTF.

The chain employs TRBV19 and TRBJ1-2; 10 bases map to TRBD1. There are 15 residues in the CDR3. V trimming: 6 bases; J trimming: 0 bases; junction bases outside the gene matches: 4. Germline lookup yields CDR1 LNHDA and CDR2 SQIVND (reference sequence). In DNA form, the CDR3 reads TGTGCCAGTAGGCGGGACAGGGGAGCTAACTATGGCTACACCTTC. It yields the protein CASRRDRGANYGYTF.

The DNA of the CDR3 is TGTGCCAGCAGTCGGACAGGGGGCTCGAAGGCGACCCACGAGCAGTACTTC. Amino acids: CASSRTGGSKATHEQYF. The V call is TRBV6-6, the J call TRBJ2-7, with 11 bases fitting TRBD1. V dropped 5 bases and J dropped 5; count of bases not matched to a gene: 14. This CDR3 contains 17 residues. Per the germline V gene, CDR1 is MNHNY and CDR2 is SVGAGI (reference sequence).

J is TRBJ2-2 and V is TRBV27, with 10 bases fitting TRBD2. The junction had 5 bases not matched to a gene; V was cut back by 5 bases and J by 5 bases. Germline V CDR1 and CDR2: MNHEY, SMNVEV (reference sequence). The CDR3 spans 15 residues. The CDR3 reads CASSPTSGLTGELFF. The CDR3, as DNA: TGTGCCAGCAGTCCGACTAGCGGGCTAACCGGGGAGCTGTTTTTT.

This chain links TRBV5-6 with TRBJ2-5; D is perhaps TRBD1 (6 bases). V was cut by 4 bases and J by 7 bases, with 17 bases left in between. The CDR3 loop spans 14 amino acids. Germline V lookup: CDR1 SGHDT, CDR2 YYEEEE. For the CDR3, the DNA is TGTGCCAGCAGCCTAGGGTGGGGGCCAAGGACCCAGTACTTC. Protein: CASSLGWGPRTQYF. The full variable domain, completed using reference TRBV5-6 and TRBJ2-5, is DAGVTQSPTHLIKTRGQQVTLRCSPKSGHDTVSWYQQALGQGPQFIFQYYEEEERQRGNFPDRFSGHQFPNYSSELNVNALLLGDSALYLCASSLGWGPRTQYFGPGTRLLVL.